This TCR beta chain was sequenced during a study of blood T cell repertoires in COVID-19. In the study overall: Material from acute and convalescent COVID-19 was sourced from the United States, Italy and Spain.

The cohort comprised adults aged about 18 to 100 years residing in under 30 US areas. Participants' own reports of clinical history determined their cohort assignment. Recovered status in Cohort 3 required two negative PCRs, clearance, or symptom resolution. Only in-frame clones appear in the TCRdb table, and some are missing; sequencing was by immunoSEQ multiplex PCR. The table records about 240,000 clones, more than 85% of them present only once. Sequenced: PBMCs or T cells enriched from blood (not recorded which). This TCR came from a woman aged 30 to 39 who had recovered from COVID-19.

This CDR3 reads CASSSGRVATEAFF. In DNA, the CDR3 is TGTGCCAGCAGCTCCGGCCGGGTCGCGACTGAAGCTTTCTTT. The chain recombines TRBV7-3 with TRBJ1-1; the D is unclear. Per germline, CDR1 SGHTA and CDR2 FQGTGA. Trimming took 4 bases from V and 5 from J, leaving 14 bases between them. The CDR3 length is 14 residues.